This passage covers 14 T cell receptor beta chains from one sample sequenced in a study of PD-L1 blockade in urothelial cancer. Time point noted: pretreatment peripheral blood. Measured with immunoSEQ multiplex PCR; TCRdb has only the in-frame clones, and not every one. The sample holds 90,000 or so clones; 90% are singletons and the top ten take about 1.6%. The material sequenced was PBMCs, taken around atezolizumab (anti-PD-L1) treatment. The receptors here all came from a man aged 55 to 70 with urothelial cancer.

V gene TRBV11-3 combines with J gene TRBJ2-7, with 10 bases that match TRBD2. J was trimmed by 5 bases and V by 0 bases; bases with no gene match: 4. The CDR3 is 15 amino acids. Germline V gene sequence: CDR1 SGHNT, CDR2 YENEEA. The CDR3 DNA follows: TGTGCCAGCAGCTTAGATCCTAGCGGGAGCCACGAGCAGTACTTC. This gives the protein CASSLDPSGSHEQYF.

The rearrangement joins TRBV5-6 to TRBJ1-2; TRBD1 is a possible D gene (6 bases). V lost 2 bases and J lost 7, with 15 bases in between. The CDR3 contains 14 residues. Germline V gene data show CDR1 as SGHDT and CDR2 as YYEEEE. The CDR3 is CASSFSRGRGGYTF. DNA for the CDR3: TGTGCCAGCAGCTTCTCCAGGGGAAGGGGTGGCTACACCTTC. Full variable domain (rest looked up from reference TRBV5-6 and TRBJ1-2): DAGVTQSPTHLIKTRGQQVTLRCSPKSGHDTVSWYQQALGQGPQFIFQYYEEEERQRGNFPDRFSGHQFPNYSSELNVNALLLGDSALYLCASSFSRGRGGYTFGSGTRLTVV.

V usage is TRBV28 and J usage is TRBJ2-2; 7 bases align to TRBD1. Germline V gene sequence: CDR1 MDHEN, CDR2 SYDVKM. Trimming cost V 6 bases and J 4 bases; bases outside gene matches: 8. This CDR3 has 15 residues. The chain's CDR3 is CASSLQGSGTGELFF. The CDR3 DNA is TGTGCCAGCAGCCTACAGGGGTCGGGCACCGGGGAGCTGTTTTTT. The full variable domain, with the rest looked up from reference TRBV28 and TRBJ2-2, is DVKVTQSSRYLVKRTGEKVFLECVQDMDHENMFWYRQDPGLGLRLIYFSYDVKMKEKGDIPEGYSVSREKKERFSLILESASTNQTSMYLCASSLQGSGTGELFFGEGSRLTVL.

The rearrangement links TRBV5-1 to TRBJ1-4, with 7 bases matching TRBD1. Germline assignment: CDR1 SGHRS and CDR2 YFSETQ. The CDR3 has 15 amino acids. Germline trimming cut 0 bases from V and 7 bases from J; bases unmatched to any gene: 6. CDR3 loop: CASSLGQGIGEKLFF. The CDR3 DNA follows: TGCGCCAGCAGCTTGGGACAGGGTATAGGTGAAAAACTGTTTTTT. The variable domain in full, with the rest retrieved from reference TRBV5-1 and TRBJ1-4, is KAGVTQTPRYLIKTRGQQVTLSCSPISGHRSVSWYQQTPGQGLQFLFEYFSETQRNKGNFPGRFSGRQFSNSRSEMNVSTLELGDSALYLCASSLGQGIGEKLFFGSGTQLSVL.

This chain joins TRBV5-1 and TRBJ1-4; D gene ambiguous. Per the germline V gene, CDR1 is SGHRS and CDR2 is YFSETQ. V was trimmed by 5 bases and J by 2 bases, leaving 7 bases between them. This CDR3 spans 13 amino acids. The CDR3 DNA reads TGCGCCAGCAGAAGAGGGACTAATGAAAAACTGTTTTTT. This encodes CASRRGTNEKLFF.

This sequence joins TRBV7-9 and TRBJ2-5; 10 bases fit TRBD1. The V segment lost 5 bases and the J segment 4 bases; nucleotides outside the gene matches: 16. The CDR3 runs 18 residues. Germline V gives CDR1 SEHNR, CDR2 FQNEAQ (reference sequence). Written as DNA, the CDR3 is TGTGCCAGCAGCCACCGACAGGGGGCGCAGGGTCTGGCAGAGACCCAGTACTTC. Protein product: CASSHRQGAQGLAETQYF.

J is TRBJ2-7 and V is TRBV4-2; 10 bases fit TRBD2. V trimming: 4 bases; J trimming: 3 bases; junction bases outside the gene matches: 12. Germline values: CDR1 LGHNA, CDR2 YNFKEQ. CDR3 length: 17 amino acids. CDR3 protein: CASSPQYQRGGNYEQYF. DNA of the CDR3: TGTGCCAGCAGCCCGCAGTACCAGCGGGGGGGCAACTACGAGCAGTACTTC.

The chain carries TRBV27 and TRBJ2-7; the match to TRBD2 covers 11 bases. The germline gives CDR1 MNHEY, CDR2 SMNVEV (reference sequence). V shed 3 bases and J 5 bases; nucleotides not matched to a gene: 6. CDR3 length equals 15 residues. CDR3 amino acids: CASSFGTSGSDEQYF. In nucleotides, the CDR3 is TGTGCCAGCAGTTTTGGTACTAGCGGGAGCGACGAGCAGTACTTC.

This clone was counted only a few times. CDR3 DNA sequence: TGTGCCAGCAGTACGACTACAGGGGTCTATGGCTACACCTTC. Its protein product is CASSTTTGVYGYTF. This rearrangement joins TRBV2 to TRBJ1-2; 7 bases match TRBD1. This CDR3 comprises 14 residues. V lost 5 bases to trimming and J lost 4 bases; unmatched junction nucleotides: 7. From germline, CDR1 is SNHLY and CDR2 FYNNEI.

CDR3 DNA: TGTGCCAGTAGCTTAGGGGGTATAGGCACCGGGGAGCTGTTTTTT. This encodes CASSLGGIGTGELFF. The rearrangement links TRBV19 to TRBJ2-2; TRBD1 is a possible D gene (6 bases). The CDR3 loop spans 15 amino acids. The V gene's germline CDR1 is LNHDA and CDR2 SQIVND (reference sequence). V lost 6 bases and J 4 bases, leaving 15 bases between the germline ends.

The J gene is TRBJ2-7, the V gene TRBV29-1, with a possible D match to TRBD2 (5 bases). CDR1 SQVTM and CDR2 ANQGSEA come from the germline V gene. The V end was cut by 7 bases, the J end by 1 base, with 23 bases between. This CDR3 contains 16 residues. The CDR3 DNA reads TGCAGCGCTACCGGACGGACGGGGAGTGGGTCCTACGAGCAGTACTTC. This encodes CSATGRTGSGSYEQYF.

V gene TRBV9 combines with J gene TRBJ2-3, with 7 positions matching TRBD2. The CDR3 length is 16 residues. CDR1 is SGDLS, CDR2 YYNGEE, per germline. Losses at the gene ends were 3 bases for V and 2 bases for J; bases not matched to a gene: 9. The CDR3 region is CASSGGPGGTTDTQYF. The CDR3 DNA reads TGTGCCAGCAGCGGCGGTCCGGGAGGTACCACAGATACGCAGTATTTT.

In its sample, this clone was seen a few times. For the CDR3, the DNA is TGCGCCAGCAAGGACACCCTGAACACTGAAGCTTTCTTT. It encodes CASKDTLNTEAFF. The chain has TRBV10-1 and TRBJ1-1; TRBD1 is a possible D gene (5 bases). The CDR3 runs 13 residues. Germline V gene data show CDR1 as WNHNN and CDR2 as SYGVQD (reference sequence). With 7 bases removed from V and 0 bases from J, the gap between germline ends came to 9 bases.

The V gene is TRBV28, the J gene TRBJ1-2, with 7 positions matching TRBD1. The J segment lost 7 bases and the V segment lost 1 base, leaving 9 bases of the junction unmatched. Germline V lookup: CDR1 MDHEN, CDR2 SYDVKM. The CDR3 has 15 residues. The CDR3 sequence: CASSLLTGKEAGYTF. The DNA of the CDR3 is TGTGCCAGCAGTTTATTGACAGGGAAGGAGGCTGGCTACACCTTC.